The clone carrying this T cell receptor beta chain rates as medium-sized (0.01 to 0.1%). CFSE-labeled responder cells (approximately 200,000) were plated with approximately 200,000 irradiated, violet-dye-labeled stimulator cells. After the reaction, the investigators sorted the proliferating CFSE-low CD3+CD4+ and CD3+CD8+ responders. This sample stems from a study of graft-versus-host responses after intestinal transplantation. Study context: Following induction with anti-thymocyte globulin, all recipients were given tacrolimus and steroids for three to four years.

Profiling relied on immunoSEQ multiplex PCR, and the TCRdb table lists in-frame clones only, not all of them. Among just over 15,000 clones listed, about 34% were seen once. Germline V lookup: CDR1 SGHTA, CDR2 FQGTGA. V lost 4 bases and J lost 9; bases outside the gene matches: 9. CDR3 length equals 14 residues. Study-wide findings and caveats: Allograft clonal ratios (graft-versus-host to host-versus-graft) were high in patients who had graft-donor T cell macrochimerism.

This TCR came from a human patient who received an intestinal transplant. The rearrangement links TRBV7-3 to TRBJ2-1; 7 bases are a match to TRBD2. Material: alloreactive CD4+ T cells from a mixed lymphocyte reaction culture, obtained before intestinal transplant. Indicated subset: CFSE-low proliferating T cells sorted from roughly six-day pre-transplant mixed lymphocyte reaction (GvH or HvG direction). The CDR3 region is CASSSRDYAGEQFF. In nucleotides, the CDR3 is TGTGCCAGCAGCTCACGGGACTATGCGGGTGAGCAGTTCTTC.